The clone carrying this TCR beta chain was seen only a few times. The antigen remains unidentified. Amplification of TCR beta CDR3 regions used RNA as the template. The primer set for the first-round RT-PCR of the TCR CDR3 was HTBI. TCRdb called the multiplex PCR reads again in MiXCR, with one record for every CDR3 protein. The sample has more than 500,000 distinct CDR3 sequences, about 14% seen once. This sample is drawn from a study of T cells in Graves' hyperthyroidism and ophthalmopathy. Study-level findings and limits: Model output signaled ophthalmopathy a median approximately 6 months ahead of onset.

Uncontrolled infection, other autoimmune disease, pregnancy or lactation disqualified patients from enrolment. The CDR3 is 17 amino acids. V lost 4 bases, J lost 0 bases, and 5 bases stayed unmatched. Germline CDR1 SGHRS, CDR2 YFSETQ. The sequencing sample was made of blood. The clonotype was recovered from a woman aged 40-49 years with Graves' hyperthyroidism. The chain combines TRBV5-1 with TRBJ2-7; 15 nucleotides line up with TRBD2. The CDR3 region is CASSPGTSGRRSYEQYF. For the CDR3, the DNA is TGCGCCAGCAGCCCCGGGACTAGCGGGAGGCGCTCCTACGAGCAGTACTTC.